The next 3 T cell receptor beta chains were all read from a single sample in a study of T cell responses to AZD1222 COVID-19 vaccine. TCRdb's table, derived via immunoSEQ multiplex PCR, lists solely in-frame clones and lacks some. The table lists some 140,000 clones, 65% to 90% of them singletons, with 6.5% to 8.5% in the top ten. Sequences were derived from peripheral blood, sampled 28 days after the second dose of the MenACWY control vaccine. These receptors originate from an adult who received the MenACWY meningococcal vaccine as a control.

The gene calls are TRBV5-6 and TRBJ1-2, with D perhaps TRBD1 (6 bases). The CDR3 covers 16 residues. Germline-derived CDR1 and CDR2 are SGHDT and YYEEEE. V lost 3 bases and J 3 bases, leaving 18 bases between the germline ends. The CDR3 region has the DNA TGTGCCAGCAGCTCTACCTGGGGGGGCGTTGACTATGGCTACACCTTC. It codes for CASSSTWGGVDYGYTF.

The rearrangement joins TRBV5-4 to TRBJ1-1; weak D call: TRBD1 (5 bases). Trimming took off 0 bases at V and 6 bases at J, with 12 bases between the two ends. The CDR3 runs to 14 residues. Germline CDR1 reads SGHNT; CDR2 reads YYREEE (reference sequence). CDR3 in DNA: TGTGCCAGCAGCTTGGGGCAGGGCCGGTCTGAAGCTTTCTTT. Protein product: CASSLGQGRSEAFF.

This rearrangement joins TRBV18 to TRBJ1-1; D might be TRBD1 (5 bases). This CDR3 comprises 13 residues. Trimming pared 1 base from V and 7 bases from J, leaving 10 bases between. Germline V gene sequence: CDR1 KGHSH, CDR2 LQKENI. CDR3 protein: CASSPLGTNEAFF. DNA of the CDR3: TGTGCCAGCTCACCACTAGGGACGAATGAAGCTTTCTTT.